One and the same sample provided the 18 T cell receptor beta chains below, sequenced in a study of radiation and T cells in renal cell carcinoma. Libraries were prepared by immunoSEQ multiplex PCR; TCRdb keeps only in-frame clonotypes and omits some of them. The sample holds some 95,000 clones, approximately 86% seen once. Time point defined: baseline pretreatment blood. As to treatment: 15 Gy SBRT to primary tumor, nephrectomy 4 weeks later. The starting material was blood, obtained from a patient whose treatment included radiotherapy and nephrectomy. The receptors come from a man aged 50-59 years with renal cell carcinoma.

The chain's CDR3 is CASRGQGVGLASEQYF. CDR3 sequence (DNA): TGTGCCAGCAGAGGACAGGGGGTGGGTTTAGCGTCCGAGCAGTACTTC. The chain joins TRBV27 to TRBJ2-7, with 10 bases aligning to TRBD1. V gave up 6 bases and J gave up 6 bases; unmatched junction bases: 14. The CDR3 consists of 16 residues. The germline V gene has CDR1 MNHEY and CDR2 SMNVEV (reference sequence).

The chain joins TRBV28 to TRBJ1-5; D may be TRBD1 (6 bases). CDR1 and CDR2 from the germline V gene are MDHEN and SYDVKM. This CDR3 comprises 17 residues. The V gene lost 5 bases and the J gene lost 0 bases, with 17 bases spanning the gap. In DNA form, the CDR3 reads TGTGCCAGCAGTCCTACAGGGTTTCCCCTTAGCAATCAGCCCCAGCATTTT. As protein: CASSPTGFPLSNQPQHF.

DNA of the CDR3: TGTGCCAGCTCACCCCAGGACTCTGGGGCCAACGTCCTGACTTTC. Amino acids: CASSPQDSGANVLTF. This rearrangement joins TRBV18 to TRBJ2-6; D not certain. Germline V gene sequence: CDR1 KGHSH, CDR2 LQKENI. Trimming left V 3 bases short and J 0 bases short, with 6 bases between. This CDR3 is built from 15 residues.

J is TRBJ1-5 and V is TRBV5-1; possible D gene TRBD1, 6 bases. Trimming removed 3 bases at V and 4 bases at J, with 11 bases between. CDR1 is SGHRS, CDR2 YFSETQ, per germline. This CDR3 is 14 amino acids long. The CDR3 bases are TGCGCCAGCAGCTCTGGGACAAATAATCAGCCCCAGCATTTT. Translated, it gives CASSSGTNNQPQHF.

This clone was observed a handful of times. The chain uses TRBV30 and TRBJ1-1, with 7 bases matching TRBD1. The CDR3 is made up of 15 amino acids. The junction had 10 bases not matched to a gene; V was cut back by 2 bases and J by 4 bases. Germline assignment: CDR1 GTSNPN and CDR2 SVGIG (reference sequence). The CDR3 sequence: CAWSNKGGAFTEAFF. The CDR3 DNA sequence: TGTGCCTGGAGTAATAAAGGGGGCGCGTTCACTGAAGCTTTCTTT.

The chain couples TRBV5-4 to TRBJ2-4; TRBD1 matches 11 bases. Unmatched junction bases numbered 6, after V lost 0 bases and J lost 7 bases. CDR3 length: 16 amino acids. CDR1 is SGHNT, CDR2 YYREEE, per germline (reference sequence). CDR3 residues: CASSLAGGQGANIQYF. The CDR3 nucleotides are TGTGCCAGCAGCTTGGCGGGAGGACAGGGGGCGAACATTCAGTACTTC.

J is TRBJ2-5 and V is TRBV11-2; D gene unclear. CDR1 SGHAT and CDR2 FQNNGV come from the germline V gene. The CDR3 is 15 residues long. Trimming left V 5 bases short and J 1 base short, with 14 bases between. This CDR3 is CASSPPLSGQETQYF. In DNA, the CDR3 is TGTGCCAGCAGCCCTCCCCTGTCGGGCCAAGAGACCCAGTACTTC.

This clone was counted a single time. This rearrangement joins TRBV7-2 to TRBJ2-7, with D uncertain. Germline assignment: CDR1 SGHTA and CDR2 FQGNSA. CDR3 length: 16 residues. V gave up 5 bases and J gave up 3 bases, with 20 bases separating them. CDR3 sequence reads: CASSAPDMASFYEQYF. CDR3 nucleotide sequence: TGTGCCAGCAGCGCACCCGACATGGCTTCTTTCTACGAGCAGTACTTC.

The chain has TRBV4-1 and TRBJ1-2, with D unresolved. The length of the CDR3 is 15 residues. Germline V CDR1 and CDR2: MGHRA, YSYEKL. Trimming took 1 base from V and 5 from J, leaving 14 bases between them. The CDR3 nucleotides read TGCGCCAGCAGCCAAGCCCAGGCAGCAGAGTATGGCTACACCTTC. This sequence encodes CASSQAQAAEYGYTF.

This clone has just one count. The chain couples TRBV2 to TRBJ1-4; 7 bases map to TRBD1. The V and J ends lost 4 bases and 0 bases, in that order; junction bases with no gene match: 8. Germline V gives CDR1 SNHLY, CDR2 FYNNEI. This CDR3 region has 17 residues. Here the CDR3 reads CASSVRDSRATNEKLFF. The DNA of the CDR3 is TGTGCCAGCAGTGTTCGGGACAGCCGTGCAACTAATGAAAAACTGTTTTTT.

The chain has TRBV15 and TRBJ1-4; TRBD1 matches 7 bases. The trim removed 3 bases at V and 5 bases at J, leaving 6 bases unmatched. This CDR3 contains 15 residues. The germline CDR1 and CDR2 sequences are LNHNV and YYDKDF (reference sequence). The CDR3 region is CATSSETGANEKLFF. CDR3 nucleotides: TGTGCCACCAGCAGTGAAACAGGGGCAAATGAAAAACTGTTTTTT.

The rearrangement uses TRBV4-1 and TRBJ1-2; TRBD1 is a possible D gene (6 bases). The CDR3 covers 13 residues. Looked up from germline, CDR1 is MGHRA and CDR2 is YSYEKL. Trimming took 10 bases from V and 1 from J, leaving 13 bases between them. Written as DNA, the CDR3 is TGCGCCACCAGTGACAGGAGTAACTATGGCTACACCTTC. Translating gives CATSDRSNYGYTF.

The chain carries TRBV29-1 and TRBJ2-2; a possible D gene is TRBD2 (7 bases). The CDR3 length is 14 residues. V dropped 4 bases and J dropped 3 bases, with 12 bases sitting between them. Per the germline V gene, CDR1 is SQVTM and CDR2 is ANQGSEA. The CDR3: CSVVTGRDTGELFF. The CDR3, as DNA: TGCAGCGTTGTTACAGGGAGGGACACCGGGGAGCTGTTTTTT.

The chain uses TRBV6-4 and TRBJ2-2; perhaps TRBD1 as D (6 bases). With 6 bases removed from V and 6 bases from J, the gap between germline ends came to 17 bases. Per germline, CDR1 MRHNA and CDR2 SNTAGT. CDR3 size: 15 residues. The CDR3 DNA is TGTGCCAGCAGCCCGGACAGCGTAGGGGCCGGGGAGCTGTTTTTT. Translation: CASSPDSVGAGELFF.

The table lists this clone with a few counts. The chain combines TRBV19 with TRBJ2-3; 7 nucleotides line up with TRBD2. Germline V gives CDR1 LNHDA, CDR2 SQIVND (reference sequence). The ends lost 8 bases at V and 6 bases at J; junction bases unmatched: 8. The CDR3 length is 13 residues. CDR3 nucleotide sequence: TGTGCCAGTTCTAGCGGAGCGGGGGATACGCAGTATTTT. Residues: CASSSGAGDTQYF.

V and J are TRBV5-1 and TRBJ2-5; TRBD1 matches 9 bases. Germline CDR1 reads SGHRS; CDR2 reads YFSETQ. There are 14 residues in the CDR3. V lost 3 bases and J lost 6; bases outside the gene matches: 6. The CDR3 DNA reads TGCGCCAGCAGCTACGGGACAGGGAAAAAGACCCAGTACTTC. Amino acid sequence: CASSYGTGKKTQYF.

This sequence joins TRBV19 and TRBJ1-2, with 8 bases that match TRBD1. CDR3 length: 11 residues. Germline assignment: CDR1 LNHDA and CDR2 SQIVND (reference sequence). J lost 7 bases, V lost 8 bases, and 3 bases had no gene match. The CDR3 DNA reads as TGTGCCAGTGGACAGGGTTCTGGCTACACCTTC. Its protein product is CASGQGSGYTF.

With regard to this clone: The junction differs from germline at one of its ends, possibly a read error. The chain has TRBV4-1 and TRBJ2-3, with TRBD2 identical over 8 bases. Germline V gene data show CDR1 as MGHRA and CDR2 as YSYEKL. This CDR3 has 17 amino acids. The CDR3 is CASSQTPSGSTTHTQYF. CDR3 DNA sequence: TGCGCCAGCAGCCAGACACCAAGCGGGAGTACCACACATACGCAGTATTTT.